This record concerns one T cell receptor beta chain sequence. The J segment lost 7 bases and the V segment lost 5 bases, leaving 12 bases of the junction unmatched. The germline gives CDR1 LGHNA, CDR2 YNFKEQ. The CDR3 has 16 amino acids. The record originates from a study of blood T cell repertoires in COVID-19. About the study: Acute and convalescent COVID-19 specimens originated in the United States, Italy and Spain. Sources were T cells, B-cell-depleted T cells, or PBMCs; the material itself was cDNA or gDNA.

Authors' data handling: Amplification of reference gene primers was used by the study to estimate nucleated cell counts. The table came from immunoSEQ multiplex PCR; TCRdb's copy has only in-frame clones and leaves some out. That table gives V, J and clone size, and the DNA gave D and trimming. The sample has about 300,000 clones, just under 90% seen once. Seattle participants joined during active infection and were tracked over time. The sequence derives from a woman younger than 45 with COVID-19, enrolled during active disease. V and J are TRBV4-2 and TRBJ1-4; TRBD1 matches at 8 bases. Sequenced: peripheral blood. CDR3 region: CASSYKPGQAGEKLFF. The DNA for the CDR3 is TGTGCCAGCAGCTATAAACCGGGACAGGCTGGTGAAAAACTGTTTTTT.